The next 24 T cell receptor beta chains were all read from a single sample in a study of T-cell memory formation after mild COVID-19. TCRdb ran MiXCR on the 5' RACE reads and lists one entry per CDR3 protein. The sample comprises 350,000 to 500,000 distinct CDR3 sequences, less than 25% of which are singletons, and around 13% rests with the top ten. Sequencing was performed on PBMCs or a T cell subset sorted from them (not recorded which). The receptor set was obtained from an adult woman who had mild COVID-19 (a few samples of this study predate the infection). Cell type and time point are not known.

The rearrangement joins TRBV11-3 to TRBJ2-1, with D maybe TRBD1 (7 bases). Between the trimmed V and J ends, which lost 2 bases and 10 bases, there was a span of 18 bases. Germline lookup yields CDR1 SGHNT and CDR2 YENEEA. The CDR3 length is 15 residues. This chain's CDR3 is CASSLRARGVGEQFF. CDR3 DNA sequence: TGTGCCAGCAGCTTACGGGCCAGGGGGGTCGGCGAGCAGTTCTTC.

The chain joins TRBV6-2 or TRBV6-3 to TRBJ2-3, with D unclear. CDR3 size: 17 residues. V was pared by 7 bases and J by 2 bases, with 22 bases between. The germline V gene has CDR1 MNHEY and CDR2 SVGEGT. CDR3 sequence: CASNPQPYLPDTDTQYF. DNA for the CDR3: TGTGCCAGCAACCCCCAACCATACCTGCCCGACACAGATACGCAGTATTTT.

The chain is built from TRBV24-1 and TRBJ2-2, with 8 bases aligning to TRBD1. CDR1 is KGHDR, CDR2 SFDVKD, per germline. Trimming took 2 bases from V and 9 from J; bases not matched to a gene: 10. The CDR3 sequence is 16 residues long. The CDR3: CATSDSHHQGARELFF. CDR3 DNA: TGTGCCACCAGTGATTCACATCACCAGGGGGCCCGGGAGCTGTTTTTT.

This clonotype was counted between two and nine times. The chain uses TRBV6-6 and TRBJ2-3; 10 nucleotides align to TRBD1. Germline loops: CDR1 MNHNY, CDR2 SVGAGI (reference sequence). This CDR3 comprises 15 residues. Trimming at V came to 5 bases and at J to 6 bases, leaving 8 bases not matched to a gene. In DNA, the CDR3 is TGTGCCAGCAGTAACCGGGACAGGGGAATGGATACGCAGTATTTT. As protein: CASSNRDRGMDTQYF.

The chain is built from TRBV30 and TRBJ2-6; D is ambiguous. V was trimmed by 2 bases and J by 10 bases, leaving 6 bases between them. The CDR3 is 11 amino acids. Germline V CDR1 and CDR2: GTSNPN, SVGIG (reference sequence). The CDR3 nucleotides read TGTGCCTGGAGTCCGCAGAACGTCCTGACTTTC. Its translation is CAWSPQNVLTF.

The chain combines TRBV7-8 with TRBJ2-7; a possible D gene is TRBD1 (6 bases). Trimming pared 3 bases from V and 3 bases from J, leaving 12 bases between. CDR3 size: 14 residues. Germline lookup yields CDR1 SGHVS and CDR2 FQNEAQ. The CDR3 DNA follows: TGTGCCAGCAGCTTTCGGACAGTGGACTACGAGCAGTACTTC. Translating it yields CASSFRTVDYEQYF.

This clonotype came up a few times. This chain uses TRBV9 with TRBJ2-3; D is uncertain. V lost 7 bases and J lost 4, with 10 bases in between. This CDR3 is built from 12 residues. CDR1 and CDR2 from the germline V gene are SGDLS and YYNGEE. CDR3 in DNA: TGTGCCAGCGGACCATTACCAGATACGCAGTATTTT. It is translated as CASGPLPDTQYF.

The V and J genes are TRBV20-1 and TRBJ2-7; tentative D call: TRBD1 (6 bases). Trimming cost V 6 bases and J 5 bases, with 14 bases left between them. Germline CDR1 reads DFQATT; CDR2 reads SNEGSKA (reference sequence). CDR3 length equals 12 residues. The CDR3: CSAPRGTDEQYF. In DNA form, the CDR3 reads TGCAGTGCCCCGAGGGGGACGGACGAGCAGTACTTC.

This chain connects TRBV6-2 or TRBV6-3 to TRBJ1-5; D not certain. Germline-derived CDR1 and CDR2 are MNHEY and SVGEGT. The CDR3 has 12 amino acids. With 4 bases removed from V and 11 bases from J, the gap between germline ends came to 12 bases. CDR3 amino acids: CASSFYRSAQHF. The CDR3 DNA reads TGTGCCAGCAGTTTCTACCGCTCGGCCCAGCATTTT.

CDR3 sequence reads: CSVEIRSVNYGYTF. Written as DNA, the CDR3 is TGCAGCGTTGAAATCCGGAGTGTTAACTATGGCTACACCTTC. This chain connects TRBV29-1 to TRBJ1-2, with D uncertain. This CDR3 is built from 14 residues. Trimming shortened V by 2 bases and J by 1 base, and 11 bases separated the two germline ends. The germline gives CDR1 SQVTM, CDR2 ANQGSEA. Combining the CDR3 with reference TRBV29-1 and TRBJ1-2 gives the whole variable domain SAVISQKPSRDICQRGTSLTIQCQVDSQVTMMFWYRQQPGQSLTLIATANQGSEATYESGFVIDKFPISRPNLTFSTLTVSNMSPEDSSIYLCSVEIRSVNYGYTFGSGTRLTVV.

The chain has TRBV7-9 and TRBJ2-7; D unclear. V was pared by 1 base and J by 6 bases, with 4 bases between. The CDR3 runs to 11 residues. CDR1 and CDR2 (germline): SEHNR, FQNEAQ (reference sequence). CDR3 DNA: TGTGCCAGCAGCTTAGAGGTCGAGCAGTACTTC. It is translated as CASSLEVEQYF.

This sequence joins TRBV6-2 or TRBV6-3 and TRBJ2-1; 7 positions agree with TRBD1. The CDR3 has 15 residues. V was pared by 2 bases and J by 0 bases, with 1 base of the junction left unmatched. Germline CDR1 and CDR2: MNHEY and SVGEGT. CDR3 sequence: CASSYDRVSYNEQFF. The CDR3 bases are TGTGCCAGCAGTTACGACAGGGTCTCCTACAATGAGCAGTTCTTC.

This clonotype was recorded a few times. The rearrangement joins TRBV7-6 to TRBJ2-5; TRBD2 might be the D (6 bases). The V and J ends lost 1 base and 6 bases respectively, with 15 bases between them. Germline loops: CDR1 SGHVS, CDR2 FNYEAQ. The CDR3 has 15 amino acids. Here the CDR3 reads CASSLGPLGSQTQYF. The DNA for the CDR3 is TGTGCCAGCAGCTTAGGGCCTCTCGGGAGCCAGACCCAGTACTTC.

Notes on this clonotype: A junction end diverges from the germline sequence, so it may reflect a read error. This sequence joins TRBV19 and TRBJ2-5; D is possibly TRBD2 (6 bases). The CDR3 is 14 amino acids. CDR1 is LNHDA, CDR2 SQIVND, per germline (reference sequence). This CDR3 reads CASSMILGGETQYF. CDR3 nucleotide sequence: TGTGCCAGCAGTATGATTCTGGGAGGAGAGACCCAGTACTTC.

J is TRBJ1-1 and V is TRBV5-1, with 7 positions matching TRBD1. V lost 6 bases and J lost 1; bases outside the gene matches: 6. Germline CDR1 SGHRS, CDR2 YFSETQ. The CDR3 runs to 14 residues. The CDR3 loop is CASTKRDRNTEAFF. The CDR3 nucleotides read TGCGCCAGCACAAAACGGGACAGGAACACTGAAGCTTTCTTT.

V gene TRBV5-1 combines with J gene TRBJ2-1; 7 bases are a match to TRBD1. V dropped 1 base and J dropped 5; count of bases not matched to a gene: 6. The CDR3 spans 15 residues. Germline V lookup: CDR1 SGHRS, CDR2 YFSETQ. The CDR3 is CASSLSDREHNEQFF. CDR3 bases: TGCGCCAGCAGCTTGAGTGACAGGGAGCACAATGAGCAGTTCTTC.

This clonotype was counted a few times. J is TRBJ2-1 and V is TRBV7-2; weak D call: TRBD1 (7 bases). CDR1 SGHTA and CDR2 FQGNSA come from the germline V gene. This CDR3 is built from 16 residues. V gave up 1 base and J gave up 2 bases, with 12 bases separating them. CDR3 DNA sequence: TGTGCCAGCAGCTTAGTTGCCAGGGGGGCCTACAATGAGCAGTTCTTC. Translating gives CASSLVARGAYNEQFF.

The chain has TRBV6-5 and TRBJ2-1, with 11 bases lining up with TRBD2. V lost 5 bases and J lost 2; bases outside the gene matches: 5. CDR3 length: 16 amino acids. Germline-derived CDR1 and CDR2 are MNHEY and SVGAGI. The CDR3 spells CASSGTSGETYNEQFF. Written as DNA, the CDR3 is TGTGCCAGCAGTGGGACTAGCGGAGAAACCTACAATGAGCAGTTCTTC.

This rearrangement joins TRBV6-1 to TRBJ1-1; the D is unclear. Germline loops: CDR1 MNHNS, CDR2 SASEGT. This CDR3 has 12 residues. V was trimmed by 2 bases and J by 8 bases, leaving 9 bases between them. CDR3: CASSEHPWEAFF. The CDR3 bases are TGTGCCAGCAGTGAACACCCTTGGGAAGCTTTCTTT.

V usage is TRBV4-1 and J usage is TRBJ2-3; no clear D. The germline V and J ends were trimmed by 0 bases and 4 bases, with 11 bases remaining between them. From germline, CDR1 is MGHRA and CDR2 YSYEKL. The CDR3 has 15 residues. CDR3 sequence (DNA): TGCGCCAGCAGCCAAGAAAACTGGGATCCAGATACGCAGTATTTT. Translation: CASSQENWDPDTQYF.

The chain joins TRBV29-1 to TRBJ1-2; TRBD1 agrees at 7 bases. V was clipped by 6 bases and J by 4 bases; unmatched bases: 14. This CDR3 spans 15 amino acids. Germline CDR1 reads SQVTM; CDR2 reads ANQGSEA. The CDR3 DNA is TGCAGCGTCGAGGGTAGGGGGCCTAAGGGCTATGGCTACACCTTC. It specifies CSVEGRGPKGYGYTF. Looking up the rest from reference TRBV29-1 and TRBJ1-2 gives the full variable domain: SAVISQKPSRDICQRGTSLTIQCQVDSQVTMMFWYRQQPGQSLTLIATANQGSEATYESGFVIDKFPISRPNLTFSTLTVSNMSPEDSSIYLCSVEGRGPKGYGYTFGSGTRLTVV.

This clonotype turned up a few times. The chain uses TRBV7-9 and TRBJ2-3; D is unclear. This CDR3 is 13 amino acids long. V lost 5 bases, J lost 5 bases, and 11 bases lay in between. CDR1 and CDR2 from the germline V gene are SEHNR and FQNEAQ (reference sequence). CDR3 DNA sequence: TGTGCCAGCAGCCTCGAGCCCATAGATACGCAGTATTTT. It codes for CASSLEPIDTQYF. Using reference TRBV7-9 and TRBJ2-3 for the parts outside the CDR3, the full variable domain is DTGVSQNPRHKITKRGQNVTFRCDPISEHNRLYWYRQTLGQGPEFLTYFQNEAQLEKSRLLSDRFSAERPKGSFSTLEIQRTEQGDSAMYLCASSLEPIDTQYFGPGTRLTVL.

The rearrangement links TRBV7-9 to TRBJ1-2; no clear D. Germline CDR1 reads SEHNR; CDR2 reads FQNEAQ (reference sequence). The CDR3 length is 13 residues. Trimming shortened V by 5 bases and J by 9 bases, and 16 bases separated the two germline ends. The CDR3 DNA reads as TGTGCCAGCAGCCCCTTGTCCTTTGCGAGCTACACCTTC. Its protein is CASSPLSFASYTF.

V usage is TRBV3-1 and J usage is TRBJ1-2, with D possibly matching TRBD1 (5 bases). The CDR3 has 14 residues. Trimming removed 4 bases from V and 5 bases from J, with 14 bases in between. Germline CDR1 reads LGHDT; CDR2 reads YNNKEL (reference sequence). The DNA for the CDR3 is TGTGCCAGCAGCCCCGCGATAGGGGAGTATGGCTACACCTTC. Its protein is CASSPAIGEYGYTF.